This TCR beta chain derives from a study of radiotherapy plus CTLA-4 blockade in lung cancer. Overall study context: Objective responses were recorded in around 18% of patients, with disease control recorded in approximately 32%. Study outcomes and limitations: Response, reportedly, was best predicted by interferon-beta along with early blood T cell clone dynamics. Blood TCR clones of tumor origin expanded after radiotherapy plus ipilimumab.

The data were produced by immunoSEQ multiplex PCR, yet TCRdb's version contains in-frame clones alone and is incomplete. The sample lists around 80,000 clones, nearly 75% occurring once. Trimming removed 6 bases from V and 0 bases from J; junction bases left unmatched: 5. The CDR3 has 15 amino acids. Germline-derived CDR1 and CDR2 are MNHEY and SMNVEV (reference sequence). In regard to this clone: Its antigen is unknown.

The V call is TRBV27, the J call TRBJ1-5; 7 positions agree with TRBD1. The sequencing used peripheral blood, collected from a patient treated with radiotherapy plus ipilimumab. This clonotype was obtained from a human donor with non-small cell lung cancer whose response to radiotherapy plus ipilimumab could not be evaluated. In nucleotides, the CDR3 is TGTGCCAGCAGCCGGGACAGCCTTAGCAATCAGCCCCAGCATTTT. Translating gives CASSRDSLSNQPQHF.